The 13 T cell receptor beta chains in this list originate from one sample, sequenced in a study of T cell responses to AZD1222 COVID-19 vaccine. Libraries were prepared by immunoSEQ multiplex PCR; TCRdb keeps only in-frame clonotypes and omits some of them. The data contain approximately 150,000 clones, approximately 94% of them seen just once; the ten biggest clones take up roughly 5%. The starting material was peripheral blood, obtained 28 days after the second AZD1222 dose. All receptors derive from an adult who received the AZD1222 COVID-19 vaccine.

This CDR3 is CAWARIRHDEQFF. CDR3 bases: TGTGCCTGGGCGAGGATTAGGCACGATGAGCAGTTCTTC. This rearrangement joins TRBV30 to TRBJ2-1; D uncertain. The CDR3 is 13 residues long. From germline, CDR1 is GTSNPN and CDR2 SVGIG (reference sequence). Between the trimmed V and J ends, which lost 5 bases and 8 bases, there was a span of 16 bases.

The V gene is TRBV7-9, the J gene TRBJ2-7; tentative D call: TRBD2 (6 bases). Trimming took off 4 bases at V and 7 bases at J, with 20 bases between the two ends. The CDR3 is 15 residues long. Germline V lookup: CDR1 SEHNR, CDR2 FQNEAQ (reference sequence). In nucleotides, the CDR3 is TGTGCCAGCAGCTCTCCGGGACTGGGTGACGGTGAGCAGTACTTC. Translated, it gives CASSSPGLGDGEQYF.

This chain links TRBV18 with TRBJ2-1; possibly TRBD1 for D (6 bases). This CDR3 is built from 13 residues. Germline CDR1 is KGHSH and CDR2 is LQKENI. V was clipped by 3 bases and J by 4 bases, with 7 bases between them. The CDR3 bases are TGTGCCAGCTCACCGACAGGTTACAATGAGCAGTTCTTC. Residues: CASSPTGYNEQFF.

The chain joins TRBV28 to TRBJ1-2, with D possibly matching TRBD1 (6 bases). The CDR3 loop spans 13 amino acids. Germline loops: CDR1 MDHEN, CDR2 SYDVKM. V dropped 4 bases and J dropped 8 bases, with 14 bases sitting between them. The CDR3 loop reads CASSYVGAMGYTF. The CDR3 DNA reads TGTGCCAGCAGTTATGTGGGGGCAATGGGCTACACCTTC.

The J gene is TRBJ2-3, the V gene TRBV6-2 or TRBV6-3; 9 nucleotides match TRBD2. The germline gives CDR1 MNHEY, CDR2 SVGEGT. With V trimmed by 2 bases and J by 1 base, 4 bases remained unmatched. The CDR3 totals 16 residues. CDR3 sequence (DNA): TGTGCCAGCAGTTACGGGACTAGCTATGGCACAGATACGCAGTATTTT. Translated: CASSYGTSYGTDTQYF.

V and J are TRBV28 and TRBJ2-2; perhaps TRBD2 as D (5 bases). The CDR3 sequence is 16 residues long. V dropped 1 base and J dropped 4 bases, with 13 bases sitting between them. Germline lookup yields CDR1 MDHEN and CDR2 SYDVKM. The CDR3 nucleotides are TGTGCCAGCAGTTTATTAACCTCGGGGTCCACCGGGGAGCTGTTTTTT. This encodes CASSLLTSGSTGELFF. The full variable domain, with the rest looked up from reference TRBV28 and TRBJ2-2, is DVKVTQSSRYLVKRTGEKVFLECVQDMDHENMFWYRQDPGLGLRLIYFSYDVKMKEKGDIPEGYSVSREKKERFSLILESASTNQTSMYLCASSLLTSGSTGELFFGEGSRLTVL.

The chain is built from TRBV5-4 and TRBJ1-1, with no clear D. V was clipped by 1 base and J by 6 bases, with 13 bases between them. Germline-derived CDR1 and CDR2 are SGHNT and YYREEE (reference sequence). CDR3 length equals 14 residues. For the CDR3, the DNA is TGTGCCAGCAGCTTGAATCAGCCCGGCGCTGAAGCTTTCTTT. It specifies CASSLNQPGAEAFF.

The rearrangement links TRBV10-3 to TRBJ1-2, with D possibly being TRBD1 (5 bases). This CDR3 region has 14 residues. V lost 3 bases, J lost 3 bases, and 11 bases lay in between. CDR1 is ENHRY, CDR2 SYGVKD, per germline. The CDR3 here is CAISDGAGDYGYTF. CDR3 DNA: TGTGCCATCAGTGACGGGGCTGGGGACTATGGCTACACCTTC.

A word on this clone: A junction end diverges from the germline sequence, so it may reflect a read error. The chain couples TRBV4-1 to TRBJ1-6; the D is unclear. The germline V gene has CDR1 MGHRA and CDR2 YSYEKL. The CDR3 extends over 17 amino acids. The CDR3 DNA follows: TGCGCCAGCACCCAAAAGCCCACGGGGAATGGGAATTCACCCCTCCACTTT. Protein sequence: CASTQKPTGNGNSPLHF.

In its sample, this clone was seen once. The CDR3 sequence: CASSPWGSPGNTIYF. CDR3 DNA: TGTGCCAGCAGCCCCTGGGGGAGCCCTGGAAACACCATATATTTT. The chain joins TRBV9 to TRBJ1-3, with a possible D match to TRBD1 (5 bases). CDR1 and CDR2 from the germline V gene are SGDLS and YYNGEE. Deletions cut 4 bases from V and 2 bases from J, with 13 bases between. There are 15 residues in the CDR3.

V usage is TRBV2 and J usage is TRBJ2-7; TRBD2 aligns across 10 bases. The CDR3 covers 15 residues. From germline, CDR1 is SNHLY and CDR2 FYNNEI. Germline trimming cut 2 bases from V and 2 bases from J; bases unmatched to any gene: 3. Here the CDR3 DNA reads TGTGCCAGCAGTGAACGCAGCGGGAGGGCCTACGAGCAGTACTTC. This codes for CASSERSGRAYEQYF.

The gene calls are TRBV5-5 and TRBJ1-5; no reliable D call. The CDR3 has 15 residues. V lost 0 bases, J lost 3 bases, and 10 bases lay in between. Germline V gives CDR1 SGHKS, CDR2 YYEKEE (reference sequence). The chain's CDR3 is CASSLVTTDNQPQHF. The DNA for the CDR3 is TGTGCCAGCAGCTTGGTGACAACCGACAATCAGCCCCAGCATTTT.

The rearrangement joins TRBV9 to TRBJ2-2; D call uncertain. The CDR3 runs to 11 residues. Deletions cut 5 bases from V and 4 bases from J, with 3 bases between. Germline V CDR1 and CDR2: SGDLS, YYNGEE. CDR3 DNA sequence: TGTGCCAGCAGAGGCACCGGGGAGCTGTTTTTT. This encodes CASRGTGELFF.